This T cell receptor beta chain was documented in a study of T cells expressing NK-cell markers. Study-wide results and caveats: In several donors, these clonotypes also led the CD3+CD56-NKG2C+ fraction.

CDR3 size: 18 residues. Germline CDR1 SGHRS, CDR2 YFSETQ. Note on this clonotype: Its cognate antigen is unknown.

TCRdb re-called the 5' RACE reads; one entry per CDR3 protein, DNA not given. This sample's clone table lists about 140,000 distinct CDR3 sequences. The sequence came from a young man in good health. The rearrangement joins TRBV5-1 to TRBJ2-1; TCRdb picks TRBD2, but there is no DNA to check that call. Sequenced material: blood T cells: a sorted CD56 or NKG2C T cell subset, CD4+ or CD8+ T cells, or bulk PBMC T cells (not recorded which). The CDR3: CASSLRTSGFSSYNEQFF.